The next 17 T cell receptor beta chains were all read from a single sample in a study of CD8 T cells in ankylosing spondylitis. Findings and caveats of the study: Within ankylosing spondylitis blood, a TCR beta motif made up of several highly homologous variants appeared to be characteristic.

TCRdb itself ran the 5' RACE reads through MiXCR, one entry per CDR3 protein. The table has fewer than 650,000 distinct CDR3 sequences, roughly 13% seen once. No antigens are known for them. Sequenced material: blood, either unsorted or a sorted T cell fraction (not recorded which). The receptors here all came from a male donor with ankylosing spondylitis.

This clonotype occurred a few times. The chain is built from TRBV18 and TRBJ2-1; D might be TRBD2 (6 bases). This CDR3 is 16 amino acids long. Germline V gene sequence: CDR1 KGHSH, CDR2 LQKENI. Trimming shortened V by 2 bases and J by 1 base, and 12 bases separated the two germline ends. DNA for the CDR3: TGTGCCAGCTCACCATTAGGCGGGACGTCCTACAATGAGCAGTTCTTC. It yields the protein CASSPLGGTSYNEQFF.

V and J are TRBV30 and TRBJ2-5; 15 bases align to TRBD2. This CDR3 spans 14 amino acids. The germline V gene encodes CDR1 GTSNPN and CDR2 SVGIG (reference sequence). In DNA form, the CDR3 reads TGTGCTTATACGGGACTAGCGGGAGGCGAGACCCAGTACTTC. Encoded protein: CAYTGLAGGETQYF. Based on the CDR3 plus reference TRBV30 and TRBJ2-5, the full variable domain is SQTIHQWPATLVQPVGSPLSLECTVEGTSNPNLYWYRQAAGRGLQLLFYSVGIGQISSEVPQNLSASRPQDRQFILSSKKLLLSDSGFYLCAYTGLAGGETQYFGPGTRLLVL.

This rearrangement joins TRBV6-1 to TRBJ2-2, with D possibly TRBD2 on 6 matching bases. The CDR3 sequence is 15 residues long. V was cut by 2 bases and J by 4 bases, with 11 bases left in between. Germline lookup yields CDR1 MNHNS and CDR2 SASEGT. CDR3 in DNA: TGTGCCAGCAGTGAAAGGCTAGCGATCACCGGGGAGCTGTTTTTT. Protein: CASSERLAITGELFF.

This clonotype was counted at least ten times. The chain is built from TRBV15 and TRBJ2-1; no firm D call. Germline CDR1 LNHNV, CDR2 YYDKDF (reference sequence). V was trimmed by 0 bases and J by 8 bases, leaving 5 bases between them. The CDR3 consists of 12 residues. Here the CDR3 DNA reads TGTGCCACCAGCAGAGAGGGGTATGAGCAGTTCTTC. Protein sequence: CATSREGYEQFF. Complete variable domain (other parts from reference TRBV15 and TRBJ2-1): DAMVIQNPRYQVTQFGKPVTLSCSQTLNHNVMYWYQQKSSQAPKLLFHYYDKDFNNEADTPDNFQSRRPNTSFCFLDIRSPGLGDTAMYLCATSREGYEQFFGPGTRLTVL.

The table lists this clonotype with many counts. The rearrangement uses TRBV5-1 and TRBJ2-3; 7 nucleotides agree with TRBD1. J gave up 4 bases and V 0 bases, and 11 bases lay outside the gene matches. Looked up from germline, CDR1 is SGHRS and CDR2 is YFSETQ. The CDR3 runs 17 residues. In nucleotides, the CDR3 is TGCGCCAGCAGCTTGGCCTGGCAGGGGGTCTCATCAGATACGCAGTATTTT. This gives the protein CASSLAWQGVSSDTQYF.

This clonotype was seen a handful of times. V usage is TRBV20-1 and J usage is TRBJ2-1; D perhaps matches TRBD2 (6 bases). Germline V lookup: CDR1 DFQATT, CDR2 SNEGSKA (reference sequence). Trimming shortened V by 0 bases and J by 3 bases, and 18 bases separated the two germline ends. CDR3 length: 17 amino acids. CDR3 amino acids: CSARDFGRLGFYNEQFF. The CDR3 bases are TGCAGTGCTAGAGATTTCGGCAGACTAGGCTTCTACAATGAGCAGTTCTTC.

The rearrangement joins TRBV2 to TRBJ1-3; D not certain. Germline CDR1 SNHLY, CDR2 FYNNEI. This CDR3 spans 13 amino acids. Trimming cost V 11 bases and J 4 bases, with 15 bases left between them. DNA of the CDR3: TGTGCCGGTGCCTGGTCGAGCGGAAACACCATATATTTT. Protein: CAGAWSSGNTIYF.

This clonotype was counted between two and nine times. V gene TRBV20-1 combines with J gene TRBJ1-1; weak D call: TRBD1 (6 bases). The CDR3 totals 14 residues. Germline V CDR1 and CDR2: DFQATT, SNEGSKA (reference sequence). Trimming removed 3 bases from V and 1 base from J, with 12 bases in between. CDR3 in amino acids: CSARRGGPNTEAFF. The CDR3 DNA reads as TGCAGTGCTAGGAGGGGGGGCCCGAACACTGAAGCTTTCTTT.

This clonotype has at least ten counts. This rearrangement joins TRBV20-1 to TRBJ1-2; a possible D gene is TRBD1 (5 bases). Trimming took 1 base from V and 3 from J, leaving 12 bases between them. This CDR3 is 14 amino acids long. The germline V gene has CDR1 DFQATT and CDR2 SNEGSKA (reference sequence). CDR3 coding DNA: TGCAGTGCTAGAGTACAGAGGGGTGACTATGGCTACACCTTC. Residues: CSARVQRGDYGYTF.

The genes are TRBV27 and TRBJ1-1; D unclear. The V gene's germline CDR1 is MNHEY and CDR2 SMNVEV (reference sequence). This CDR3 has 15 residues. V was clipped by 5 bases and J by 0 bases, with 13 bases between them. The CDR3 spells CASSQRPLMNTEAFF. The CDR3 nucleotides read TGTGCCAGCAGTCAACGACCGTTGATGAACACTGAAGCTTTCTTT.

This clonotype was seen many times. This sequence joins TRBV3-1 and TRBJ2-3; D remains ambiguous. CDR1 and CDR2 from the germline V gene are LGHDT and YNNKEL (reference sequence). The CDR3 loop spans 13 amino acids. V lost 1 base and J lost 5, with 7 bases in between. For the CDR3, the DNA is TGTGCCAGCAGCCAAGGCCTAGGAGATACGCAGTATTTT. Translation: CASSQGLGDTQYF.

This clonotype was seen ten or more times. The chain carries TRBV12-3 or TRBV12-4 and TRBJ2-5; D uncertain. The length of the CDR3 is 12 residues. V was trimmed by 6 bases and J by 5 bases, leaving 10 bases between them. The CDR3 DNA reads as TGTGCCAGCAGCCCGAGGTGGGAGACCCAGTACTTC. Its translation is CASSPRWETQYF.

The J gene is TRBJ2-3, the V gene TRBV12-3 or TRBV12-4; D unclear. V lost 8 bases, J lost 1 base, and 10 bases lay in between. CDR3 length: 13 residues. The CDR3 DNA follows: TGTGCCAGCTGGTGGGTCGGCACAGATACGCAGTATTTT. It translates to CASWWVGTDTQYF.

There are a few counts of this clonotype. The chain is built from TRBV20-1 and TRBJ1-2; D call uncertain. V gave up 7 bases and J gave up 2 bases, with 11 bases separating them. This CDR3 region has 12 residues. Germline assignment: CDR1 DFQATT and CDR2 SNEGSKA (reference sequence). The CDR3 spells CSVASENYGYTF. The CDR3 DNA is TGCAGTGTCGCAAGCGAGAACTATGGCTACACCTTC.

The V and J genes are TRBV11-2 and TRBJ1-6; D unclear. This CDR3 has 13 residues. Germline V lookup: CDR1 SGHAT, CDR2 FQNNGV. The ends were cut back, 2 bases at V and 10 bases at J, with 9 bases in the middle. This CDR3 is CASSLPVGSPLHF. CDR3 in DNA: TGTGCCAGCAGCTTACCAGTGGGATCACCCCTCCACTTT. The full variable domain, its missing parts supplied by reference TRBV11-2 and TRBJ1-6, is EAGVAQSPRYKIIEKRQSVAFWCNPISGHATLYWYQQILGQGPKLLIQFQNNGVVDDSQLPKDRFSAERLKGVDSTLKIQPAKLEDSAVYLCASSLPVGSPLHFGNGTRLTVT.

This clonotype appeared a few times. The chain employs TRBV27 and TRBJ1-5; D remains unclear. Between the trimmed V and J ends, which lost 4 bases and 1 base, there was a span of 14 bases. CDR3 length: 16 amino acids. From germline, CDR1 is MNHEY and CDR2 SMNVEV (reference sequence). The CDR3 DNA reads as TGTGCCAGCAGTTATAATCCACCTGGGAGCAATCAGCCCCAGCATTTT. It yields the protein CASSYNPPGSNQPQHF.

This clonotype has only a few counts. The rearrangement links TRBV20-1 to TRBJ1-1; possible D gene TRBD1, 5 bases. Trimming took 3 bases from V and 0 from J, leaving 11 bases between them. This CDR3 region has 14 residues. Germline V gives CDR1 DFQATT, CDR2 SNEGSKA (reference sequence). The CDR3: CSARGQGVNTEAFF. Written as DNA, the CDR3 is TGCAGTGCTAGGGGCCAGGGTGTGAACACTGAAGCTTTCTTT.